A single sample gave rise to the 21 T cell receptor beta chains below, sequenced in a study of CD8+ T cells in alopecia areata. Extracted from the samples, RNA was reverse transcribed into cDNA to serve as the sequencing template. Clones were sequenced by immunoSEQ multiplex PCR, and TCRdb holds only the in-frame ones, with some missing. The profile shows 120,000 or so clones, 45% to 50% of them singletons. The sample taken for sequencing was NKG2D-low CD8+ T cells sorted from blood. All receptors derive from a human donor with alopecia areata.

This chain connects TRBV28 to TRBJ2-7; D gene ambiguous. This CDR3 has 12 residues. Trimming took off 7 bases at V and 1 base at J, with 8 bases between the two ends. The germline V gene encodes CDR1 MDHEN and CDR2 SYDVKM. CDR3 in amino acids: CASTFGSYEQYF. The CDR3, as DNA: TGTGCCAGCACCTTTGGTTCCTACGAGCAGTACTTC.

This clone was seen more than once but under ten times. V and J are TRBV29-1 and TRBJ2-6; 8 bases match TRBD1. This CDR3 has 16 amino acids. The trim removed 6 bases at V and 1 base at J, leaving 8 bases unmatched. The V gene's germline CDR1 is SQVTM and CDR2 ANQGSEA. Written as DNA, the CDR3 is TGCAGCGTCGACGACAGGGGAAGGTCTGGGGCCAACGTCCTGACTTTC. Translation: CSVDDRGRSGANVLTF.

About this clone itself: Other nucleotide sequences in the sample specify the same CDR3. The chain joins TRBV29-1 to TRBJ2-5, with D possibly matching TRBD2 (6 bases). The CDR3 consists of 12 residues. Germline CDR1 and CDR2: SQVTM and ANQGSEA. The V end was cut by 4 bases, the J end by 1 base, with 7 bases between. CDR3 region: CSVGGLQETQYF. The CDR3 DNA follows: TGCAGCGTTGGGGGACTCCAAGAGACCCAGTACTTC.

As concerns this clone: One end of the junction fails to match germline, which may point to a read error. CDR3 in DNA: TGTGCCAGCAGCCCTCCGGGACTAGCAGAAGATCCGCAGTATTTT. The encoded protein is CASSPPGLAEDPQYF. The V and J genes are TRBV7-9 and TRBJ2-3; TRBD2 matches at 9 bases. The CDR3 is made up of 15 amino acids. Germline lookup yields CDR1 SEHNR and CDR2 FQNEAQ (reference sequence). Combining the CDR3 with reference TRBV7-9 and TRBJ2-3 gives the whole variable domain DTGVSQNPRHKITKRGQNVTFRCDPISEHNRLYWYRQTLGQGPEFLTYFQNEAQLEKSRLLSDRFSAERPKGSFSTLEIQRTEQGDSAMYLCASSPPGLAEDPQYFGPGTRLTVL.

This rearrangement joins TRBV30 to TRBJ2-7; 9 positions agree with TRBD2. There are 13 residues in the CDR3. Germline assignment: CDR1 GTSNPN and CDR2 SVGIG (reference sequence). V trimming: 8 bases; J trimming: 4 bases; junction bases outside the gene matches: 9. The CDR3 nucleotides are TGTGCCACCTTAGCGGGAGAAGGTTACGAGCAGTACTTC. Translation: CATLAGEGYEQYF.

Only a few counts were recorded for this clone. The chain combines TRBV25-1 with TRBJ1-2; D is possibly TRBD1 (6 bases). Germline CDR1 MGHDK, CDR2 SYGVNS. This CDR3 is built from 12 residues. V gave up 3 bases and J gave up 12 bases, with 14 bases separating them. The CDR3 region has the DNA TGTGCCAGCAGTGAGTTCAGGGGCGTACACACCTTC. It codes for CASSEFRGVHTF.

This clone was picked up a small number of times. The chain couples TRBV29-1 to TRBJ2-2; weak D call: TRBD2 (5 bases). The CDR3 sequence is 15 residues long. V was trimmed by 0 bases and J by 5 bases, leaving 13 bases between them. Germline V gene data show CDR1 as SQVTM and CDR2 as ANQGSEA. The CDR3 region is CSVEDLTRETGELFF. CDR3 bases: TGCAGCGTTGAAGATTTAACAAGGGAGACCGGGGAGCTGTTTTTT.

V is TRBV13 and J is TRBJ2-1; TRBD2 aligns across 9 bases. Germline V gene data show CDR1 as PRHDT and CDR2 as FYEKMQ (reference sequence). There are 14 residues in the CDR3. V gave up 7 bases and J gave up 5 bases; unmatched junction bases: 6. This CDR3 is CASNQASGDNEQFF. CDR3 in DNA: TGTGCCAGCAACCAGGCTAGCGGGGACAATGAGCAGTTCTTC.

A word on this clone: One end of the junction is discordant with germline, which a read error may explain. The chain combines TRBV29-1 with TRBJ1-1; D may be TRBD1 (5 bases). The CDR3 length is 11 residues. Germline V CDR1 and CDR2: SQVTM, ANQGSEA. The CDR3 DNA reads TGTACACAACAGGATTACACTGAAGCTTTCTTT. It codes for CTQQDYTEAFF.

This clone turned up a few times. The chain combines TRBV29-1 with TRBJ2-1; TRBD1 matches 7 bases. This CDR3 comprises 15 residues. Germline CDR1 is SQVTM and CDR2 is ANQGSEA. V lost 2 bases, J lost 9 bases, and 13 bases stayed unmatched. The CDR3 is CSVENRATGSSEQFF. The CDR3 DNA reads as TGCAGCGTTGAAAACCGGGCGACAGGGTCGAGTGAGCAGTTCTTC.

A remark on this clone: A read error is the likely source, as a far larger clone sits one nucleotide away. The rearrangement joins TRBV6-5 to TRBJ1-6; tentative D call: TRBD1 (5 bases). This CDR3 region has 14 residues. Germline CDR1 reads MNHEY; CDR2 reads SVGAGI. CDR3 protein: CASSASGPVSPPHF. CDR3 bases: TGTGCCAGCAGTGCCTCGGGGCCGGTATCACCCCCCCACTTT.

A single count supports this clone. The chain employs TRBV30 and TRBJ2-1, with TRBD2 identical over 8 bases. CDR1 is GTSNPN and CDR2 is SVGIG in the germline V gene (reference sequence). This CDR3 is built from 14 residues. The J segment lost 0 bases and the V segment lost 5 bases, leaving 3 bases of the junction unmatched. The CDR3 reads CAWGSGSSYNEQFF. The CDR3 DNA sequence: TGTGCCTGGGGAAGCGGGAGCTCCTACAATGAGCAGTTCTTC. The variable domain in full, completed from reference TRBV30 and TRBJ2-1, reads SQTIHQWPATLVQPVGSPLSLECTVEGTSNPNLYWYRQAAGRGLQLLFYSVGIGQISSEVPQNLSASRPQDRQFILSSKKLLLSDSGFYLCAWGSGSSYNEQFFGPGTRLTVL.

The chain has TRBV15 and TRBJ2-5; TRBD2 matches 7 bases. CDR3 length: 15 residues. Germline values: CDR1 LNHNV, CDR2 YYDKDF (reference sequence). The trim removed 0 bases at V and 4 bases at J, leaving 5 bases unmatched. CDR3 sequence: CATSRDRGLRETQYF. In DNA, the CDR3 is TGTGCCACCAGCAGAGACCGGGGACTAAGAGAGACCCAGTACTTC.

The chain recombines TRBV13 with TRBJ2-7, with 9 bases that match TRBD1. The CDR3 length is 15 residues. Germline CDR1 PRHDT, CDR2 FYEKMQ (reference sequence). V lost 4 bases, J lost 2 bases, and 6 bases stayed unmatched. This CDR3 is CASSSPGQGTYEQYF. As DNA, the CDR3 is TGTGCCAGCAGCTCACCGGGACAGGGAACCTACGAGCAGTACTTC.

The CDR3: CASSEVESSSGNTIYF. CDR3 nucleotides: TGTGCCAGCAGTGAAGTCGAGTCGAGCTCTGGAAACACCATATATTTT. The rearrangement joins TRBV6-1 to TRBJ1-3; D is unresolved. The CDR3 has 16 amino acids. The ends were cut back, 1 base at V and 0 bases at J, with 10 bases in the middle. Germline assignment: CDR1 MNHNS and CDR2 SASEGT.

This sequence joins TRBV2 and TRBJ2-3; a weak D match, TRBD1 (5 bases). This CDR3 region has 13 residues. Trimming removed 6 bases from V and 2 bases from J, with 9 bases in between. Germline CDR1 is SNHLY and CDR2 is FYNNEI. CDR3 sequence (DNA): TGTGCCAGCAGCTATGGGGCCACAGATACGCAGTATTTT. Translation gives CASSYGATDTQYF.

The chain uses TRBV5-1 and TRBJ2-7, with a weak D call TRBD1 (5 bases). Germline assignment: CDR1 SGHRS and CDR2 YFSETQ. V gave up 4 bases and J gave up 5 bases, with 13 bases separating them. The CDR3 extends over 13 amino acids. The CDR3 region has the DNA TGCGCCAGCAGCCTCGATCCAGGGAACGAGCAGTACTTC. Amino acid sequence: CASSLDPGNEQYF.

This clone has a handful of counts. The sample holds other DNA sequences that translate to the same CDR3. The rearrangement joins TRBV28 to TRBJ2-1; D not certain. The CDR3 is 11 residues long. Germline V lookup: CDR1 MDHEN, CDR2 SYDVKM. Trimming cost V 1 base and J 7 bases, with 2 bases left between them. Written as DNA, the CDR3 is TGTGCCAGCAGTTTATCTAATGAGCAGTTCTTC. As protein: CASSLSNEQFF.

This chain links TRBV4-1 with TRBJ1-3; D gene uncertain. Germline CDR1 reads MGHRA; CDR2 reads YSYEKL. This CDR3 has 15 amino acids. V shed 0 bases and J shed 0 bases, with 6 bases lying between them. Here the CDR3 DNA reads TGCGCCAGCAGCCAAGACACCGGCTCTGGAAACACCATATATTTT. Encoded protein: CASSQDTGSGNTIYF.

The table lists this clone with a count of one. This sequence joins TRBV11-2 and TRBJ1-5, with D unclear. CDR3 length equals 13 residues. The V gene's germline CDR1 is SGHAT and CDR2 FQNNGV. V shed 5 bases and J shed 6 bases, with 11 bases lying between them. The CDR3 coding sequence is TGTGCCAGCAGCCCAATCGGAAGTCAGCCCCAGCATTTT. Translation gives CASSPIGSQPQHF. Full variable domain (rest looked up from reference TRBV11-2 and TRBJ1-5): EAGVAQSPRYKIIEKRQSVAFWCNPISGHATLYWYQQILGQGPKLLIQFQNNGVVDDSQLPKDRFSAERLKGVDSTLKIQPAKLEDSAVYLCASSPIGSQPQHFGDGTRLSIL.

This clone was counted a few times. V is TRBV30 and J is TRBJ1-1; no definite D call. V was cut by 6 bases and J by 11 bases, with 22 bases left in between. Looked up from germline, CDR1 is GTSNPN and CDR2 is SVGIG (reference sequence). CDR3 length equals 13 residues. The CDR3 DNA reads TGTGCCTGCGAACCGGCATCCACAAGGGAGGCTTTCTTT. This translates into CACEPASTREAFF.